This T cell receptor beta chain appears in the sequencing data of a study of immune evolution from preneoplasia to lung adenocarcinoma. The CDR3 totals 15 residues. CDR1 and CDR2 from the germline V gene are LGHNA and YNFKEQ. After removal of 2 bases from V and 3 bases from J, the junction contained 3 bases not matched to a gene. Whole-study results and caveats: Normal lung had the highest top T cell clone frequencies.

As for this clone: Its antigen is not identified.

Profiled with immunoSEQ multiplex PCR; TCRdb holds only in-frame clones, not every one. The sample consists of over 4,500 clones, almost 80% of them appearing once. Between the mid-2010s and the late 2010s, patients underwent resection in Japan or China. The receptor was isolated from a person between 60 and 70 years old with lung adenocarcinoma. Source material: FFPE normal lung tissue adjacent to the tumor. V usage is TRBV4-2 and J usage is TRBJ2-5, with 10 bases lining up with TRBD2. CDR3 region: CASSQPTSGKETQYF. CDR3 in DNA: TGTGCCAGCAGCCAACCCACTAGCGGGAAAGAGACCCAGTACTTC.